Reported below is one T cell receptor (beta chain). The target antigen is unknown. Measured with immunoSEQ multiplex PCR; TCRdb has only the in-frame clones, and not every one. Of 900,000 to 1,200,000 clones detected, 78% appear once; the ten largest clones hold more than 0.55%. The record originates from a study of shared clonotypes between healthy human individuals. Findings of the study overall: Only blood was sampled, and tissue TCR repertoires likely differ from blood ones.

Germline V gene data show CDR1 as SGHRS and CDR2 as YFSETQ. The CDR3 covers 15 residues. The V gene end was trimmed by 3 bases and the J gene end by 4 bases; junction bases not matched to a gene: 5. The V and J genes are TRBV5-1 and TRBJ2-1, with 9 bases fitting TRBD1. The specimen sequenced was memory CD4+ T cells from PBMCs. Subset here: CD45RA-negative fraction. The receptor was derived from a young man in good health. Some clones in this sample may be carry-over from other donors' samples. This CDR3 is CASSSAGTGYNEQFF. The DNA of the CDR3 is TGCGCCAGCAGCTCCGCCGGGACAGGGTACAATGAGCAGTTCTTC.